The 12 T cell receptor beta chains presented below share a single source sample, sequenced in a study of cytomegalovirus exposure and HLA in healthy donors (dated 2017 in TCRdb). Libraries were built with the immunoSEQ multiplex PCR assay. TCRdb took over this immuneACCESS table, retaining in-frame rearrangements with V and J assigned. Such tables are incomplete; in checked studies, under half of the missing clones stem from an unresolved V gene, and the remainder is unexplained. This sample gives 120,000 or so clones in total; approximately 90% of them show up just once. The ten largest make up around 1.9% of the sample. Sequenced: PBMCs. The source of these receptors is a woman aged 18 to 35 in good health and CMV-seronegative.

The chain carries TRBV19 and TRBJ2-1, with D perhaps TRBD2 (5 bases). Trimming stripped 4 bases from V and 8 bases from J, with 15 bases between. The length of the CDR3 is 14 residues. Germline loops: CDR1 LNHDA, CDR2 SQIVND (reference sequence). The CDR3 nucleotides are TGTGCCAGTAGTAATACTAGGGAGAATTATGAGCAGTTCTTC. It is translated as CASSNTRENYEQFF.

In DNA, the CDR3 is TGTGCCAGCAGTGAGCTACCGGGACTAGGGGGTAATGAGCAGTTCTTC. Protein sequence: CASSELPGLGGNEQFF. J is TRBJ2-1 and V is TRBV6-1; 8 bases line up with TRBD2. CDR3 length equals 16 residues. With V trimmed by 3 bases and J by 7 bases, 11 bases remained unmatched. The germline V gene has CDR1 MNHNS and CDR2 SASEGT.

The gene calls are TRBV6-6 and TRBJ2-3, with 7 bases identical to TRBD1. Trimming cost V 3 bases and J 4 bases; bases outside gene matches: 7. There are 15 residues in the CDR3. The germline V gene encodes CDR1 MNHNY and CDR2 SVGAGI (reference sequence). Here the CDR3 reads CASSYQTGMSDTQYF. In nucleotides, the CDR3 is TGTGCCAGCAGTTATCAGACAGGGATGTCAGATACGCAGTATTTT.

The chain uses TRBV4-2 and TRBJ1-4; D remains ambiguous. Trimming left V 3 bases short and J 6 bases short, with 17 bases between. CDR1 is LGHNA and CDR2 is YNFKEQ in the germline V gene. The CDR3 covers 16 residues. CDR3 protein: CASSQRVGSVDEKLFF. The CDR3 DNA follows: TGTGCCAGCAGCCAGAGGGTTGGATCCGTGGATGAAAAACTGTTTTTT.

V gene TRBV13 combines with J gene TRBJ2-7; 7 bases align to TRBD2. Germline lookup yields CDR1 PRHDT and CDR2 FYEKMQ (reference sequence). The length of the CDR3 is 17 residues. V dropped 1 base and J dropped 0; count of bases not matched to a gene: 9. The CDR3 loop is CASSLDRGEGFSYEQYF. DNA of the CDR3: TGTGCCAGCAGCTTAGATAGAGGGGAGGGTTTCTCCTACGAGCAGTACTTC.

The rearrangement links TRBV30 to TRBJ1-4; maybe TRBD1 (6 bases). Trimming stripped 5 bases from V and 7 bases from J, with 14 bases between. The CDR3 extends over 13 amino acids. Germline V lookup: CDR1 GTSNPN, CDR2 SVGIG (reference sequence). As DNA, the CDR3 is TGTGCCTGGGAAGGGGGACGGGGTGAAAAACTGTTTTTT. This sequence encodes CAWEGGRGEKLFF. The complete variable domain, with remaining parts taken from reference TRBV30 and TRBJ1-4, reads SQTIHQWPATLVQPVGSPLSLECTVEGTSNPNLYWYRQAAGRGLQLLFYSVGIGQISSEVPQNLSASRPQDRQFILSSKKLLLSDSGFYLCAWEGGRGEKLFFGSGTQLSVL.

This clone was seen a single time. This rearrangement joins TRBV13 to TRBJ2-7; 9 positions agree with TRBD1. This CDR3 has 15 amino acids. CDR1 and CDR2 from the germline V gene are PRHDT and FYEKMQ (reference sequence). The V and J ends lost 5 bases and 6 bases, in that order; junction bases with no gene match: 11. CDR3 sequence: CASSQPDRGSREQYF. CDR3 sequence (DNA): TGTGCCAGCAGCCAGCCGGACAGGGGTAGTCGCGAGCAGTACTTC.

On this clone itself: Distinct nucleotide sequences in the sample also encode this CDR3. The rearrangement links TRBV6-5 to TRBJ2-2, with unresolved D. Germline values: CDR1 MNHEY, CDR2 SVGAGI. The CDR3 sequence is 14 residues long. The V end lost 6 bases, the J end lost 6 bases, and 14 bases lay between the germline ends. The CDR3 here is CASRSYTTSGELFF. DNA of the CDR3: TGTGCCAGCAGATCCTATACTACTTCCGGGGAGCTGTTTTTT.

The CDR3 DNA reads as TGTGCCTGGAGTGTAGCCTTACAAGAGACCCAGTACTTC. Protein product: CAWSVALQETQYF. The chain recombines TRBV30 with TRBJ2-5; D is uncertain. The CDR3 has 13 amino acids. V lost 0 bases, J lost 2 bases, and 7 bases lay in between. The germline gives CDR1 GTSNPN, CDR2 SVGIG (reference sequence). The complete variable domain, with remaining parts taken from reference TRBV30 and TRBJ2-5, reads SQTIHQWPATLVQPVGSPLSLECTVEGTSNPNLYWYRQAAGRGLQLLFYSVGIGQISSEVPQNLSASRPQDRQFILSSKKLLLSDSGFYLCAWSVALQETQYFGPGTRLLVL.

The V gene is TRBV28, the J gene TRBJ1-6; 9 nucleotides line up with TRBD1. The germline CDR1 and CDR2 sequences are MDHEN and SYDVKM. V lost 4 bases to trimming and J lost 14 bases; unmatched junction nucleotides: 9. This CDR3 spans 14 amino acids. CDR3 nucleotide sequence: TGTGCCAGCAGTTCCCGACAGGGGGGAATGACCCTCCACTTT. This gives the protein CASSSRQGGMTLHF.

V and J are TRBV4-1 and TRBJ1-2; D is ambiguous. The CDR3 runs 14 residues. Trimming removed 4 bases from V and 6 bases from J, with 15 bases in between. From germline, CDR1 is MGHRA and CDR2 YSYEKL. CDR3 residues: CASSPERGRDGYTF. CDR3 in DNA: TGCGCCAGCAGCCCCGAGAGAGGCCGGGATGGCTACACCTTC.

Comments on this clone: Other DNA sequences in the same sample also yield this CDR3. The chain employs TRBV30 and TRBJ1-4; 9 bases fit TRBD1. The ends lost 2 bases at V and 8 bases at J; junction bases unmatched: 6. The CDR3 totals 14 residues. CDR1 GTSNPN and CDR2 SVGIG come from the germline V gene (reference sequence). CDR3 residues: CAWSTGQGNEKLFF. The CDR3 DNA is TGTGCCTGGAGTACGGGACAGGGAAACGAAAAACTGTTTTTT.